This T cell receptor beta chain was recorded in a study of T cells after posttransplantation cyclophosphamide. Study results and caveats: TRB overlap between skin or GI tissue T cells and blood was limited. Recipient CMV seropositivity and CMV reactivation strongly tracked TRB clonality. Later post-transplant blood repertoires were often dominated by donor CD8+ memory clones.

Peripheral blood was collected from the related graft donor on the marrow donation day. This clone was counted ten times or more. The antigen is unknown. The CDR3 spans 15 residues. With V trimmed by 5 bases and J by 5 bases, 7 bases remained unmatched. CDR1 is LGHNA and CDR2 is YNFKEQ in the germline V gene. Libraries were prepared by immunoSEQ multiplex PCR; TCRdb keeps only in-frame clonotypes and omits some of them. The sample offers about 40,000 clones and no singletons, the top ten holding about 6%. Sequenced sample: PBMCs. The chain is built from TRBV4-2 and TRBJ2-3; 10 bases line up with TRBD1. This sequence originates from a man between 25 and 39 years old in good health and a related stem cell transplant donor. Written as DNA, the CDR3 is TGTGCCAGCAGCAAGGGACAGGGGCGGGGAGATACGCAGTATTTT. Its translation is CASSKGQGRGDTQYF.